The clone carrying this TCR beta chain came up many times. Its matching antigen is unknown. This sample was taken from a study of T cell repertoires in cytomegalovirus infection. Study-wide results and limits: Cumulative public TCR beta family frequency identified carriers of CMV plus the relevant HLA.

The length of the CDR3 is 15 residues. CDR1 is SGHVS and CDR2 is FQNEAQ in the germline V gene. Germline trimming cut 5 bases from V and 1 base from J; bases unmatched to any gene: 7. TCRdb re-called the reads through MiXCR, storing one row per CDR3 protein. The sample lists over 250,000 distinct CDR3 sequences, about 23% occurring once. The receptor was isolated from a human donor in good health (CMV status not recorded). Some clones in this sample may be carry-over from other donors' samples. J is TRBJ2-5 and V is TRBV7-8; 7 positions match TRBD2. Sequencing was carried out using PBMCs. This CDR3 reads CASSARSSGQETQYF. In DNA, the CDR3 is TGTGCCAGCAGCGCCAGATCTAGCGGCCAAGAGACCCAGTACTTC.